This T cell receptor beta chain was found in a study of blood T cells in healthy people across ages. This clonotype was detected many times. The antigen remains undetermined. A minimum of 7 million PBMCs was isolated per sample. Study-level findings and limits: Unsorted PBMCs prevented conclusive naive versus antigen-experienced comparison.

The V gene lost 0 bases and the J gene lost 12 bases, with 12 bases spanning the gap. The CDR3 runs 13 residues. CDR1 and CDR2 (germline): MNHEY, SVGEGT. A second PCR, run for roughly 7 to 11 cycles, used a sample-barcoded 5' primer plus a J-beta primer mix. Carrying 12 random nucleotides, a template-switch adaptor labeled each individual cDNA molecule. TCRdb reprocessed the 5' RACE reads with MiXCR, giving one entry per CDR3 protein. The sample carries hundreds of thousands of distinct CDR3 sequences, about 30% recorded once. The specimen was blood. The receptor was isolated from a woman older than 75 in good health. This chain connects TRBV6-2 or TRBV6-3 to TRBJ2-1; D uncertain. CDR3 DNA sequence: TGTGCCAGCAGTTACTCGCGGTCGGGTCGGCAGTTCTTC. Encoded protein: CASSYSRSGRQFF.